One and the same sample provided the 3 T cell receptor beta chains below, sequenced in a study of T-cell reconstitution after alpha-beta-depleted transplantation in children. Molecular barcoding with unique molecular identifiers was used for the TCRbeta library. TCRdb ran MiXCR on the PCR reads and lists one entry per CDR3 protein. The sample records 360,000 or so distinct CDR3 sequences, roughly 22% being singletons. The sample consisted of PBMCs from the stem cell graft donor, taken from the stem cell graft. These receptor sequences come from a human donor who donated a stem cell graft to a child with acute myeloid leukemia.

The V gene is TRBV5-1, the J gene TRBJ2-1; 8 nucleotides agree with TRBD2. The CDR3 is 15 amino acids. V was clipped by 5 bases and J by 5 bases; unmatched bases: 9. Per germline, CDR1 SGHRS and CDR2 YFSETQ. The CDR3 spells CASRRQRERDNEQFF. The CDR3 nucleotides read TGCGCCAGCAGACGACAGCGGGAGAGGGACAATGAGCAGTTCTTC.

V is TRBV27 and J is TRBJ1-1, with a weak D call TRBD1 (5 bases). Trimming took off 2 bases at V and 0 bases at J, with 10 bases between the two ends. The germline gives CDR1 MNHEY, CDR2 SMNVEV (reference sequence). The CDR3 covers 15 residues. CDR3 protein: CASSLKQDMNTEAFF. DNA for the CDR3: TGTGCCAGCAGTTTAAAACAGGATATGAACACTGAAGCTTTCTTT.

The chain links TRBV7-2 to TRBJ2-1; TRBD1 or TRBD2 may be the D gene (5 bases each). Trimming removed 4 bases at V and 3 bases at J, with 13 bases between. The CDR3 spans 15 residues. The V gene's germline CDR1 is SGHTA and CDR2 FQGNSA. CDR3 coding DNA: TGTGCCAGCAGCTCGGTTTTGGGGGACTACAATGAGCAGTTCTTC. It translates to CASSSVLGDYNEQFF.